The text below deals with one TCR beta chain. The source of the sample is a study of blood T cell repertoires in COVID-19. Study details: The United States, Italy and Spain provided the acute and convalescent COVID-19 samples. T cells, B-cell-depleted T cells, or PBMCs supplied cDNA or gDNA.

In the authors' workflow: Scientists estimated how many nucleated cells there were by amplifying reference gene primers. The table came from immunoSEQ multiplex PCR; TCRdb's copy has only in-frame clones and leaves some out. The D gene and trimming were derived from the DNA, and the V and J assignments and clone size from that table. The sample holds under 200,000 clones, roughly 80% seen once. The CDR3 sequence is 14 residues long. The ends were cut back, 4 bases at V and 1 base at J, with 8 bases in the middle. CDR1 is SGHRS, CDR2 YFSETQ, per germline. The V and J genes are TRBV5-1 and TRBJ2-2; a weak D match, TRBD2 (5 bases). The sequencing sample was made of peripheral blood. The sequence was collected from a man younger than 35 with active or convalescent COVID-19. The CDR3 region is CASSQEVNTGELFF. CDR3 DNA sequence: TGCGCCAGCAGCCAGGAGGTGAACACCGGGGAGCTGTTTTTT. Full variable domain (rest looked up from reference TRBV5-1 and TRBJ2-2): KAGVTQTPRYLIKTRGQQVTLSCSPISGHRSVSWYQQTPGQGLQFLFEYFSETQRNKGNFPGRFSGRQFSNSRSEMNVSTLELGDSALYLCASSQEVNTGELFFGEGSRLTVL.